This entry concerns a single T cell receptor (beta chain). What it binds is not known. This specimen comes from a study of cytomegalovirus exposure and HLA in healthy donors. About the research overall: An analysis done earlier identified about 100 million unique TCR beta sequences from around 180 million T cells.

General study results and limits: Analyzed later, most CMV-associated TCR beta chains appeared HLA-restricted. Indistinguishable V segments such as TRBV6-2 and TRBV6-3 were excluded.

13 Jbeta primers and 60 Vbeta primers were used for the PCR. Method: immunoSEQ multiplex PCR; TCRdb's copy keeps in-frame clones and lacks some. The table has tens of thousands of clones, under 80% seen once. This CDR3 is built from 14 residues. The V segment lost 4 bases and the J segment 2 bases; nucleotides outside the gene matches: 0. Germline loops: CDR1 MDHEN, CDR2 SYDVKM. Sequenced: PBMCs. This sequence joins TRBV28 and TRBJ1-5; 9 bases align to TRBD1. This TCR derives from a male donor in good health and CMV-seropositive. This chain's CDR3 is CASSWDRGNQPQHF. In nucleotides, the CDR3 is TGTGCCAGCAGTTGGGACAGGGGCAATCAGCCCCAGCATTTT.